This is a list of T cell receptor beta chains from one sample in a study of blood T cells in healthy people across ages. TCRdb redid the calling of the 5' RACE reads with MiXCR, one entry per CDR3 protein. The sample contains 550,000 to 800,000 distinct CDR3 sequences, 32% of which appear only once. The material sequenced was blood. The receptor set was obtained from a woman aged 80 or older in good health. The CDR3 runs from the conserved cysteine through the conserved F or W. A D gene is named only where the DNA matches it firmly. A clone size is listed for some rows: how often the clone was seen (once, few, many), or a class if it is expanded.

D gene: .; V gene: TRBV7-8; clone size: many; CDR3 protein: CASSLGGYGGDTQYF
D gene: TRBD1; V gene: TRBV3-1; clone size: many; CDR3 protein: CASSRGTGVNEKLFF
D gene: TRBD2; V gene: TRBV19; clone size: many; CDR3 protein: CASSMLGTSTYEQYF
D gene: .; V gene: TRBV19; clone size: .; CDR3 protein: CASSRGSNSPLHF
D gene: .; V gene: TRBV15; clone size: many; CDR3 protein: CATSRGGGGGQPQHF
D gene: .; V gene: TRBV20-1; clone size: .; CDR3 protein: CSARGPGAYEQYF
D gene: .; V gene: TRBV29-1; clone size: .; CDR3 protein: CSVGYRPPNYGYTF
D gene: .; V gene: TRBV18; clone size: once; CDR3 protein: CATQQGPRDYGYTF
D gene: .; V gene: TRBV12-3/TRBV12-4; clone size: once; CDR3 protein: CASSYRERGYTF
D gene: .; V gene: TRBV20-1; clone size: many; CDR3 protein: CSARARSDYGYTF
D gene: TRBD1; V gene: TRBV12-3/TRBV12-4; clone size: many; CDR3 protein: CASTLGQVGLEQYF
D gene: TRBD1; V gene: TRBV6-2/TRBV6-3; clone size: many; CDR3 protein: CASRRTGGNYGYTF
D gene: .; V gene: TRBV7-2; clone size: .; CDR3 protein: CASSPYSSSYEQYF
D gene: TRBD1; V gene: TRBV6-6; clone size: few; CDR3 protein: CASSPNRGPTEKLFF
D gene: TRBD1; V gene: TRBV27; clone size: many; CDR3 protein: CASKFDRDNEKLFF
D gene: TRBD2; V gene: TRBV27; clone size: .; CDR3 protein: CVSSLSERGGRETQYF
D gene: .; V gene: TRBV7-2; clone size: many; CDR3 protein: CASSFSGTYEQYF
D gene: .; V gene: TRBV6-5; clone size: once; CDR3 protein: CASSLSGTNSNEQFF
D gene: .; V gene: TRBV29-1; clone size: many; CDR3 protein: CSAPDRASYNEQFF
D gene: .; V gene: TRBV6-6; clone size: .; CDR3 protein: CASSYARSNEQFF
D gene: .; V gene: TRBV30; clone size: few; CDR3 protein: CAWSAGRRTSTDTQYF
D gene: TRBD1; V gene: TRBV15; clone size: many; CDR3 protein: CATSRPGGVDTQYF
D gene: TRBD1; V gene: TRBV20-1; clone size: .; CDR3 protein: CSARETGGVGAQYF
D gene: .; V gene: TRBV13; clone size: .; CDR3 protein: CASSLSQTGGSYNEQFF
D gene: .; V gene: TRBV28; clone size: many; CDR3 protein: CASISPSGDMGDTQYF
D gene: .; V gene: TRBV9; clone size: few; CDR3 protein: CASSLLAGTGELFF
D gene: .; V gene: TRBV6-5; clone size: .; CDR3 protein: CASSFLEGDEQYF
D gene: TRBD2; V gene: TRBV6-5; clone size: few; CDR3 protein: CASSYLLAGVEQFF
D gene: .; V gene: TRBV14; clone size: few; CDR3 protein: CASSQVGSRSGYTF
D gene: .; V gene: TRBV27; clone size: many; CDR3 protein: CASSPRRNEQYF
D gene: .; V gene: TRBV5-1; clone size: .; CDR3 protein: CASRDETDYGYTF
D gene: .; V gene: TRBV7-2; clone size: many; CDR3 protein: CASSLDSGKSQYF
D gene: TRBD1; V gene: TRBV18; clone size: many; CDR3 protein: CASSPGQGAPDGEQYF
D gene: TRBD2; V gene: TRBV20-1; clone size: .; CDR3 protein: CSAAPTSESTDTQYF
D gene: .; V gene: TRBV6-1; clone size: .; CDR3 protein: CASSEDQQRFLNTEAFF
D gene: .; V gene: TRBV7-2; clone size: .; CDR3 protein: CASSLGGVLGNEQFF
D gene: .; V gene: TRBV12-3/TRBV12-4; clone size: .; CDR3 protein: CASSLAIANYGYTF
D gene: .; V gene: TRBV7-3; clone size: .; CDR3 protein: CASSALNADTQYF
D gene: .; V gene: TRBV7-2; clone size: .; CDR3 protein: CASSRTSRGTEAFF
D gene: .; V gene: TRBV7-2; clone size: many; CDR3 protein: CASSDSRGDQPQHF
D gene: .; V gene: TRBV6-6; clone size: many; CDR3 protein: CASSYGASNQPQHF
D gene: TRBD1; V gene: TRBV20-1; clone size: many; CDR3 protein: CSASTGVGEKLFF
D gene: .; V gene: TRBV12-3/TRBV12-4; clone size: .; CDR3 protein: CASLYGGELFF
D gene: .; V gene: TRBV19; clone size: few; CDR3 protein: CASSTRTDLGEQFF
D gene: .; V gene: TRBV27; clone size: many; CDR3 protein: CASSLLGAADTQYF
D gene: .; V gene: TRBV12-3/TRBV12-4; clone size: few; CDR3 protein: CASSLTWAGRHTEAFF
D gene: TRBD1; V gene: TRBV2; clone size: once; CDR3 protein: CASSDGTAYNEQYF
D gene: .; V gene: TRBV12-3/TRBV12-4; clone size: .; CDR3 protein: CASRTRLRETQYF
D gene: TRBD1; V gene: TRBV14; clone size: .; CDR3 protein: CASSQQTGITYEQYF
D gene: TRBD1; V gene: TRBV5-1; clone size: many; CDR3 protein: CASSLNRGPYNEQFF
D gene: TRBD1; V gene: TRBV13; clone size: few; CDR3 protein: CASSLGTGVGYGYTF
D gene: .; V gene: TRBV6-6; clone size: many; CDR3 protein: CASATGGYEQYF
D gene: TRBD1; V gene: TRBV5-4; clone size: many; CDR3 protein: CASSDGTAVAKNIQYF
D gene: .; V gene: TRBV18; clone size: .; CDR3 protein: CASPPLSGASNNSPLHF
D gene: TRBD2; V gene: TRBV4-1; clone size: many; CDR3 protein: CASSQDCVSGDNYEQYF
D gene: TRBD2; V gene: TRBV18; clone size: .; CDR3 protein: CASSPSGGGAGNEQFF
D gene: TRBD1; V gene: TRBV30; clone size: many; CDR3 protein: CAWSPGQGRNEQFF
D gene: .; V gene: TRBV7-6; clone size: many; CDR3 protein: CASSASAASYNEQFF
D gene: .; V gene: TRBV27; clone size: few; CDR3 protein: CASTPSGVYEQFF
D gene: .; V gene: TRBV20-1; clone size: many; CDR3 protein: CSAEIDTGQETQYF